This T cell receptor beta chain was sequenced during a study of T-cell reconstitution after alpha-beta-depleted transplantation in children. This sample's TCRbeta library carried unique molecular identifier barcodes. TCRdb passed the PCR reads through MiXCR, listing each CDR3 protein once. This sample has approximately 630,000 distinct CDR3 sequences, with less than 15% found just once. The CDR3 consists of 14 residues. V lost 3 bases, J lost 13 bases, and 10 bases stayed unmatched. Germline loops: CDR1 LGHDT, CDR2 YNNKEL (reference sequence). The sample here was PBMCs, taken before TCRalphabeta/CD19-depleted stem cell transplant. This sequence originates from a girl aged 2 to 9 with congenital amegakaryocytic thrombocytopenia, due to receive a stem cell transplant. The V and J genes are TRBV3-1 and TRBJ1-4; 8 bases line up with TRBD1. The CDR3 reads CASSHRDRLVGLFF. DNA for the CDR3: TGTGCCAGCAGCCATCGGGACAGGCTTGTAGGACTGTTTTTT.